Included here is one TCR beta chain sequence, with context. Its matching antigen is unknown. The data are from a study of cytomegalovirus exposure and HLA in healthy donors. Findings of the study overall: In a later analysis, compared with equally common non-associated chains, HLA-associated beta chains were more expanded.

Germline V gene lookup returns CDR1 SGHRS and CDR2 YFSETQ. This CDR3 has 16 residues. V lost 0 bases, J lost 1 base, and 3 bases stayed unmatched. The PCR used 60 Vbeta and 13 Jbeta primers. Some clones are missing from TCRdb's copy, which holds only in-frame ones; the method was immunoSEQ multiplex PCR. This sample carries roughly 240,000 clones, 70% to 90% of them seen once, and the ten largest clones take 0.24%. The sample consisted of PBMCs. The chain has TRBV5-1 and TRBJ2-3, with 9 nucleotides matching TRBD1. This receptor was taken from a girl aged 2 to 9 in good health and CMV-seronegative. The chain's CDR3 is CASSLANRGRTDTQYF. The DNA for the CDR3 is TGCGCCAGCAGCTTGGCGAACAGGGGGCGCACAGATACGCAGTATTTT.